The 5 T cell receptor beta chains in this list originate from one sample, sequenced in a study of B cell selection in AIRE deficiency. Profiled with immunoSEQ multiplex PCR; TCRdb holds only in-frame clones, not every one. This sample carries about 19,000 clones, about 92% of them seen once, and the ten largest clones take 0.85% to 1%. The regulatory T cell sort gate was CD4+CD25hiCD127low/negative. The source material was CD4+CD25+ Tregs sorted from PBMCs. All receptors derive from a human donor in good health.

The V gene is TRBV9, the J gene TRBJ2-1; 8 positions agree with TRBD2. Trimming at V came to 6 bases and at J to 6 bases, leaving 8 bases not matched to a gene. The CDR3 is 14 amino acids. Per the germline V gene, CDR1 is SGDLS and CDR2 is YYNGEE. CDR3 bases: TGTGCCAGCACCTCGGGACTAGAGGGCAATGAGCAGTTCTTC. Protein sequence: CASTSGLEGNEQFF. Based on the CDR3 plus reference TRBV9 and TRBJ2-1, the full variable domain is DSGVTQTPKHLITATGQRVTLRCSPRSGDLSVYWYQQSLDQGLQFLIQYYNGEERAKGNILERFSAQQFPDLHSELNLSSLELGDSALYFCASTSGLEGNEQFFGPGTRLTVL.

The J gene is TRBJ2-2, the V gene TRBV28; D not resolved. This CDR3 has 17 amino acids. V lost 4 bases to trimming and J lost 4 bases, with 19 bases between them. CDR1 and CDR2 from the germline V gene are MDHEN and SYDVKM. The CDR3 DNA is TGTGCCAGCAGTTCCCCCGGATTGCGGTCTGGCACCGGGGAGCTGTTTTTT. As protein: CASSSPGLRSGTGELFF.

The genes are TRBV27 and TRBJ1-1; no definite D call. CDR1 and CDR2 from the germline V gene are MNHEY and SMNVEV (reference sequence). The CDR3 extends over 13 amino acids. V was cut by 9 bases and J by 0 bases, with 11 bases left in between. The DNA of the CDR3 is TGTGCCAGTCGTCCTGCTTTGAACACTGAAGCTTTCTTT. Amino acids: CASRPALNTEAFF.

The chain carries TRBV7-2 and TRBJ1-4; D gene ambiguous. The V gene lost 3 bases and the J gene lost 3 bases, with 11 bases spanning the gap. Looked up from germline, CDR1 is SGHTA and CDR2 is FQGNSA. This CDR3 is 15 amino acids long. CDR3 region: CASSLGAISNEKLFF. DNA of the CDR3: TGTGCCAGCAGCTTGGGAGCAATATCTAATGAAAAACTGTTTTTT.

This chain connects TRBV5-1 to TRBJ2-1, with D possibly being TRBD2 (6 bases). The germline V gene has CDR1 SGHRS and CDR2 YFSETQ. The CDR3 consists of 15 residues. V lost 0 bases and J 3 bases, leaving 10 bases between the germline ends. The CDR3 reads CASSLVASVYNEQFF. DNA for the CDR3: TGCGCCAGCAGCTTGGTAGCTAGCGTCTACAATGAGCAGTTCTTC.